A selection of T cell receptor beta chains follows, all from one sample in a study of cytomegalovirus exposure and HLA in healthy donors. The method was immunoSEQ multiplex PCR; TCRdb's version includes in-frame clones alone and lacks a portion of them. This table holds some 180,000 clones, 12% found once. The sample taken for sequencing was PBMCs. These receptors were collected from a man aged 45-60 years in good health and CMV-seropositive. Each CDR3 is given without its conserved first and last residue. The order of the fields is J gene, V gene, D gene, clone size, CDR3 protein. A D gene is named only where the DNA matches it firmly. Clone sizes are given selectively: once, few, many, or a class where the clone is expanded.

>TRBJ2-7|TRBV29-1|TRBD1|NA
SVGTGTGVEQY
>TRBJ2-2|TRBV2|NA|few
ARTGYGNTGELF
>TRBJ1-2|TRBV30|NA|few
AWSVPTGGYT
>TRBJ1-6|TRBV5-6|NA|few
ASSLGGRFYNSPLH
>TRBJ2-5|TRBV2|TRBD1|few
ASSQDRGPGETQY
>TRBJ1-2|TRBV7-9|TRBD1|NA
ASSFDRVNYGYT
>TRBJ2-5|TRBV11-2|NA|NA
ASSLDRGSGETQY
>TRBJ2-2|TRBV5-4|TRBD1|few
ASSFPSGQGRELF
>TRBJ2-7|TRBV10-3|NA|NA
AISTTGYEQY
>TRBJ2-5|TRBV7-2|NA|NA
ASSPRRSTQETQY
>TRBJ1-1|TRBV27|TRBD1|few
ASSSLRTGEGSEAF
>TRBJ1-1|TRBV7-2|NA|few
ASSLMGGRSVGAF
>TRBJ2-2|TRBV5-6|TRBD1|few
ASSLVTGVTGELF
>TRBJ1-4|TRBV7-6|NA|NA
ASSFSRIDEKLF
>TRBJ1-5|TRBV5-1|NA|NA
ASSLERGDQPQH
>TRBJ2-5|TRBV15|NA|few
ATSRWAGEETQY
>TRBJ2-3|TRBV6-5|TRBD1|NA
ASRPIDRADTQY
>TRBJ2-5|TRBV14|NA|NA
ASSQGLNLETQY
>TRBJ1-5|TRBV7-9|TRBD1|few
ASSTDRVVLGNQPQH
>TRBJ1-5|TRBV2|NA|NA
ASHETGGLQPQH
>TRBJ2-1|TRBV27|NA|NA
ASSHGLLGGEQF
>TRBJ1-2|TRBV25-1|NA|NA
ASKGDGYT
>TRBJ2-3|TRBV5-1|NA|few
ASSSRRNTDTQY
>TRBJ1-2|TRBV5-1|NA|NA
ASSLDSSNYGYT
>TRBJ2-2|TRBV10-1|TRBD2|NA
ASSPTSGFNTGELF
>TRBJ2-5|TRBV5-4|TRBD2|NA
ASSGSGGGSWETQY
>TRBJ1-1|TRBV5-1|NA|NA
ASSLDRFSNTEAF
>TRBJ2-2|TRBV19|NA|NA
ASSEVHPGGELF
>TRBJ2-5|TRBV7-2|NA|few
ASSLVLPISPKETQY
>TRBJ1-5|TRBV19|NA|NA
ASSIAKVRDQPQH
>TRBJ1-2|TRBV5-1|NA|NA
ASSPDGGYGYT
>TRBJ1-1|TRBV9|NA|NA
ASSPGTGRNTEAF
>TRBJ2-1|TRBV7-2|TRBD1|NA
ASSSRRGSSYNEQF
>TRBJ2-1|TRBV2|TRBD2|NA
ASSEEASGGYNEQF
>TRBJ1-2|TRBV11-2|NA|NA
ASSLGMGGGYT
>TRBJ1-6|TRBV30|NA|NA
AWSFSRLSSYNSPLH
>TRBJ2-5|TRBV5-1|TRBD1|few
ASTPGTGGGTQY
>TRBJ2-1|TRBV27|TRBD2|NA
ASSFSGGAREQF
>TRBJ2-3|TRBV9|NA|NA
ASSVALATDTQY
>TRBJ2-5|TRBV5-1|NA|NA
ASSFLSGSETQY
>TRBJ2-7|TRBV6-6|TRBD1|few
ASSWTGGTYEQY
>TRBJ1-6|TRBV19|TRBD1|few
ASSPRDRGVVNSPLH
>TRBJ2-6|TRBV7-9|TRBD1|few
ASSPRTGKGANVLT
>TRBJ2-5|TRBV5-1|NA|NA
ASSLGESNQETQY
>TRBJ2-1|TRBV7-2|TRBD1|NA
ASSADRGRFENEQF
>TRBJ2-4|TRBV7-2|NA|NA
ASSLVVSWGQNIQY
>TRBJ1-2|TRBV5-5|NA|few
ASSFRGSGYT
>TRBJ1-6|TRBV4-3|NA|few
ASSQDPRGSYNSPLH
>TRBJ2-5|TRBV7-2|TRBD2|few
ASSPTGGPQETQY
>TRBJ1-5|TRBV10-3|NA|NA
ATLGGSNQPQH
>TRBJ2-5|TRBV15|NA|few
ATSRAGRGETQY
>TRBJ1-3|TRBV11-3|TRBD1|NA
ASSTDRVSGNTIY
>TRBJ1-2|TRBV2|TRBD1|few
ASKVDRGGNYGYT